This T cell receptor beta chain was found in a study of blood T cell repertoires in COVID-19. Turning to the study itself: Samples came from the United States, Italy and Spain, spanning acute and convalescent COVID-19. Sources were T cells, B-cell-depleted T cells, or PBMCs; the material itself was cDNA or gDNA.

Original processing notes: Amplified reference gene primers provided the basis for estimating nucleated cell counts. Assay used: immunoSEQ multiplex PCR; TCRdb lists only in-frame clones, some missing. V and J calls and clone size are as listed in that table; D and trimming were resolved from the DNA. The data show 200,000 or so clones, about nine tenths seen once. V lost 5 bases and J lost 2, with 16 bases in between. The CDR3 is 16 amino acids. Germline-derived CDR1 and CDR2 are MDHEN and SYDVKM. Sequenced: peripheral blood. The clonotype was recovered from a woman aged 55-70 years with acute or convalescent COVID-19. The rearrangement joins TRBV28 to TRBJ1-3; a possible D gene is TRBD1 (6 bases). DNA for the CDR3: TGTGCCAGCAGTCCAAGGACAGTGGCGCCTGGAAACACCATATATTTT. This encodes CASSPRTVAPGNTIYF.